The 5 T cell receptor beta chains listed next were all sequenced from one sample in a study of chemoradiotherapy in HPV16-positive cancers. Repertoires were generated with immunoSEQ multiplex PCR, while TCRdb's copy carries only in-frame clones and drops some. The sample yields roughly 2,200 clones, less than 75% seen once. Source: tumor tissue, taken from a patient who underwent chemoradiotherapy. These receptors came from a human donor with HPV-associated anogenital cancer.

The rearrangement uses TRBV5-4 and TRBJ2-7, with 7 bases fitting TRBD1. This CDR3 comprises 14 residues. The germline CDR1 and CDR2 sequences are SGHNT and YYREEE (reference sequence). The V gene end was trimmed by 2 bases and the J gene end by 3 bases; junction bases not matched to a gene: 5. The chain's CDR3 is CASSFDRAVYEQYF. CDR3 DNA: TGTGCCAGCAGCTTCGACAGGGCAGTCTACGAGCAGTACTTC.

V is TRBV7-9 and J is TRBJ2-7; 7 positions match TRBD2. The V and J ends lost 7 bases and 2 bases, in that order; junction bases with no gene match: 5. Germline assignment: CDR1 SEHNR and CDR2 FQNEAQ (reference sequence). The CDR3 runs 13 residues. The CDR3 DNA follows: TGTGCCAGCATCCCTAGCGGCCCCTACGAGCAGTACGTC. It yields the protein CASIPSGPYEQYV.

Remarks on this clone: A clone one base away is much larger, so this may be a read error. This sequence joins TRBV27 and TRBJ2-2; 9 bases align to TRBD1. CDR1 MNHEY and CDR2 SMNVEV come from the germline V gene (reference sequence). The CDR3 extends over 16 amino acids. J lost 1 base, V lost 7 bases, and 7 bases had no gene match. CDR3 amino acids: CASTGAGQGNTGELFF. CDR3 nucleotide sequence: TGTGCCAGCACTGGGGCGGGACAGGGGAACACCGGGGAGCTGTTTTTT.

The genes are TRBV7-9 and TRBJ2-5; D not resolved. The DNA matches TRBJ2-7 better at its end, which makes the J call doubtful. Germline V CDR1 and CDR2: SEHNR, FQNEAQ (reference sequence). The CDR3 has 12 amino acids. The CDR3 nucleotides read TGTGCCAGCAGCCCCGACCAGAACGAGCAGTACTTC. Translated, it gives CASSPDQNEQYF.

The rearrangement uses TRBV5-1 and TRBJ1-2, with 8 positions matching TRBD1. The CDR3 consists of 16 residues. V gave up 4 bases and J gave up 8 bases; unmatched junction bases: 16. CDR1 and CDR2 from the germline V gene are SGHRS and YFSETQ. As DNA, the CDR3 is TGCGCCAGCAGCCCAGGCCCAACAGGGGGGCGAACAGGCTACACCTTC. Protein product: CASSPGPTGGRTGYTF.